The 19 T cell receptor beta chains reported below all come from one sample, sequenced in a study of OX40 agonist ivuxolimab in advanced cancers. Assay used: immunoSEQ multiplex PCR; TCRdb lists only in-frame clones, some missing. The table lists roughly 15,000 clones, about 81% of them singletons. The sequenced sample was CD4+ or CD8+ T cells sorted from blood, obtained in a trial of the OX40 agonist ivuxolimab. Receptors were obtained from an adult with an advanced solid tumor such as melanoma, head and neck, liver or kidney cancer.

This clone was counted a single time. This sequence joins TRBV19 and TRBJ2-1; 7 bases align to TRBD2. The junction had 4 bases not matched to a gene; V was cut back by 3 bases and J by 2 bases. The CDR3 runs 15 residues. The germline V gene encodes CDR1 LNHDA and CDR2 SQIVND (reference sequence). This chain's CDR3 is CASSIGLEAYNEQFF. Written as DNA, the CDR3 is TGTGCCAGTAGTATTGGACTAGAGGCCTACAATGAGCAGTTCTTC.

The CDR3 DNA follows: TGCAGCGTTGACACGGAAGAAAAACTGTTTTTT. Translation gives CSVDTEEKLFF. The V and J genes are TRBV29-1 and TRBJ1-4; D gene unclear. Trimming left V 3 bases short and J 8 bases short, with 7 bases between. CDR1 is SQVTM and CDR2 is ANQGSEA in the germline V gene. CDR3 size: 11 residues.

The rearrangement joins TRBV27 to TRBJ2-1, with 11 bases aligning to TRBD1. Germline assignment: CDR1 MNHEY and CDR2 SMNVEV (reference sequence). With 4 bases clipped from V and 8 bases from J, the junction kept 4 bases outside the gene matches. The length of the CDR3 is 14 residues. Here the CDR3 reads CASSSRTGGDEQFF. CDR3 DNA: TGTGCCAGCAGTTCGCGGACAGGGGGCGATGAGCAGTTCTTC.

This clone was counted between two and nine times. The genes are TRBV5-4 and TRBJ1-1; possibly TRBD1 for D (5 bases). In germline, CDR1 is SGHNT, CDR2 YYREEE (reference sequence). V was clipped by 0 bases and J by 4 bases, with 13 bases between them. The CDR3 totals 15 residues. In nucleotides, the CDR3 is TGTGCCAGCAGCTTGGGCCCGGGGGGGGTCACTGAAGCTTTCTTT. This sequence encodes CASSLGPGGVTEAFF. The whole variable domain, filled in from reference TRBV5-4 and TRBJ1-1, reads ETGVTQSPTHLIKTRGQQVTLRCSSQSGHNTVSWYQQALGQGPQFIFQYYREEENGRGNFPPRFSGLQFPNYSSELNVNALELDDSALYLCASSLGPGGVTEAFFGQGTRLTVV.

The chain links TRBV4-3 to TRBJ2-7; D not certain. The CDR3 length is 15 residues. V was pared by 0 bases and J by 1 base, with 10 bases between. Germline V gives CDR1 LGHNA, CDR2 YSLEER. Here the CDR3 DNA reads TGCGCCAGCAGCCAAGAGTGGGAAAGGTCCTACGAGCAGTACTTC. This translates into CASSQEWERSYEQYF.

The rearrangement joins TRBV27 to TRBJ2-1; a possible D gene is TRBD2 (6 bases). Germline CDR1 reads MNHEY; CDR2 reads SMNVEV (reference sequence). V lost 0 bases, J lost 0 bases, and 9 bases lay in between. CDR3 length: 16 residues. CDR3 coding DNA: TGTGCCAGCAGTTTATCGGCGGGAAGCTCCTACAATGAGCAGTTCTTC. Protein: CASSLSAGSSYNEQFF.

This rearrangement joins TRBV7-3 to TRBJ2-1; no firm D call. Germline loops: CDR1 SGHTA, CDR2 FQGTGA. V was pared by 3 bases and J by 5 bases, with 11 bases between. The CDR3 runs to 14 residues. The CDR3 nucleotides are TGTGCCAGCAGCTTCGGCGGTGCTAACAATGAGCAGTTCTTC. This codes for CASSFGGANNEQFF.

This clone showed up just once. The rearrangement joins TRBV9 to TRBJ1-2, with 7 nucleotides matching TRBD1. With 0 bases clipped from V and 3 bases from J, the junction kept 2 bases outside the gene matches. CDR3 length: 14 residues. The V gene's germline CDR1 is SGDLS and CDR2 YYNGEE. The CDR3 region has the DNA TGTGCCAGCAGCGTAGGCGGGACAGACTATGGCTACACCTTC. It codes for CASSVGGTDYGYTF.

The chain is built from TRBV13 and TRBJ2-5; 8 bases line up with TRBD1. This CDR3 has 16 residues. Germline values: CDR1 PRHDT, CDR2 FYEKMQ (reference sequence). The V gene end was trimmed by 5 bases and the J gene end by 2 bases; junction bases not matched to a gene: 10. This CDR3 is CASSTRQGPTQETQYF. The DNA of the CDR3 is TGTGCCAGCAGCACCCGACAGGGGCCTACACAAGAGACCCAGTACTTC. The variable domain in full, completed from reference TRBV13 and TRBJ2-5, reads AAGVIQSPRHLIKEKRETATLKCYPIPRHDTVYWYQQGPGQDPQFLISFYEKMQSDKGSIPDRFSAQQFSDYHSELNMSSLELGDSALYFCASSTRQGPTQETQYFGPGTRLLVL.

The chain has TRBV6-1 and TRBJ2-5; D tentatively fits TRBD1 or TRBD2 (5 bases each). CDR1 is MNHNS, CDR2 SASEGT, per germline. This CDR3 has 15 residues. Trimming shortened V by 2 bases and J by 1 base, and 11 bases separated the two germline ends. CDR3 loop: CASSELRGSQETQYF. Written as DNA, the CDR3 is TGTGCCAGCAGTGAATTGAGGGGCAGCCAAGAGACCCAGTACTTC.

The CDR3 loop is CASALGLGSGTEAFF. The CDR3, as DNA: TGTGCCAGCGCTTTAGGTTTGGGGTCGGGCACTGAAGCTTTCTTT. The chain combines TRBV5-6 with TRBJ1-1, with D hard to call. This CDR3 is built from 15 residues. V was pared by 7 bases and J by 4 bases, with 20 bases between. CDR1 and CDR2 from the germline V gene are SGHDT and YYEEEE.

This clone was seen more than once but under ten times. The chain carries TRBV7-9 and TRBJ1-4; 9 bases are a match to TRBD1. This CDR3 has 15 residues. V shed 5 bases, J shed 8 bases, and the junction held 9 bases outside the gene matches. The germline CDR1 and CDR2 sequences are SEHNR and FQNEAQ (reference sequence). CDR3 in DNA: TGTGCCAGCAGCCAATTGGGGACAGGGACCGAAAAACTGTTTTTT. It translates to CASSQLGTGTEKLFF.

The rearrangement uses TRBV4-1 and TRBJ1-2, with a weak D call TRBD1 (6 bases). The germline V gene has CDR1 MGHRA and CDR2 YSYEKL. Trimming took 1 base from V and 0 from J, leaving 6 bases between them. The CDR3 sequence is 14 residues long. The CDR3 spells CASSQGTANYGYTF. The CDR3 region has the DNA TGCGCCAGCAGCCAAGGGACAGCTAACTATGGCTACACCTTC.

The CDR3 region has the DNA TGCGCCAGCAGCCAAGAGAATGACGCAGGGGAGATACAGCCCCAGCATTTT. Translating it yields CASSQENDAGEIQPQHF. The V gene is TRBV4-1, the J gene TRBJ1-5; possibly TRBD1 for D (6 bases). With 0 bases removed from V and 7 bases from J, the gap between germline ends came to 19 bases. The length of the CDR3 is 17 residues. The germline gives CDR1 MGHRA, CDR2 YSYEKL.

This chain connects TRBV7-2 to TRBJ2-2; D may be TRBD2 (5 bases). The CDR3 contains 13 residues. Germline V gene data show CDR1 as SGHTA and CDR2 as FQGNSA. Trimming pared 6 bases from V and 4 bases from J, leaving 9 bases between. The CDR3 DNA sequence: TGTGCCAGCAGATCCCGGGGCACCGGGGAGCTGTTTTTT. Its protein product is CASRSRGTGELFF.

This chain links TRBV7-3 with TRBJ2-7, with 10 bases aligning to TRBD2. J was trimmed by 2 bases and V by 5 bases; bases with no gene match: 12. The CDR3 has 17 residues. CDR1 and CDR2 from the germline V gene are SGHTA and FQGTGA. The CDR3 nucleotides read TGTGCCAGCAGCGCACCGGGAGATAGCGGGAGGACCTACGAGCAGTACTTC. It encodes CASSAPGDSGRTYEQYF. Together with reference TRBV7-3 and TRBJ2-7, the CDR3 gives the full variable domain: GAGVSQTPSNKVTEKGKYVELRCDPISGHTALYWYRQSLGQGPEFLIYFQGTGAADDSGLPNDRFFAVRPEGSVSTLKIQRTERGDSAVYLCASSAPGDSGRTYEQYFGPGTRLTVT.

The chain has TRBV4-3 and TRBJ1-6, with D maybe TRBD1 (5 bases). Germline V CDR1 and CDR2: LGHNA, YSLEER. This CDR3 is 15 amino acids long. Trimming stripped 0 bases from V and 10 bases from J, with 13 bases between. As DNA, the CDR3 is TGCGCCAGCAGCCAAGAGATGGGGCTGAAATCACCCCTCCACTTT. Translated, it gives CASSQEMGLKSPLHF.

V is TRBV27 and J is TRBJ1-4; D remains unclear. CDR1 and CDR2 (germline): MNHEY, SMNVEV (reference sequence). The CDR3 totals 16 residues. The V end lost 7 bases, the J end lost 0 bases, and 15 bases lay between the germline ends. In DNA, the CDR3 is TGTGCCAGCACCGGATCAAGGGATTCAACTAATGAAAAACTGTTTTTT. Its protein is CASTGSRDSTNEKLFF.

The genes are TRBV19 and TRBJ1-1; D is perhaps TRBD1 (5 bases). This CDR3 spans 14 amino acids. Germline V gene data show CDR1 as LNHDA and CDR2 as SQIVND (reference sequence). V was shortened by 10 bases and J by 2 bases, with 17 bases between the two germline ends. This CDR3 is CAIGVDSSNTEAFF. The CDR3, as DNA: TGTGCCATTGGGGTTGACAGTAGCAACACTGAAGCTTTCTTT.